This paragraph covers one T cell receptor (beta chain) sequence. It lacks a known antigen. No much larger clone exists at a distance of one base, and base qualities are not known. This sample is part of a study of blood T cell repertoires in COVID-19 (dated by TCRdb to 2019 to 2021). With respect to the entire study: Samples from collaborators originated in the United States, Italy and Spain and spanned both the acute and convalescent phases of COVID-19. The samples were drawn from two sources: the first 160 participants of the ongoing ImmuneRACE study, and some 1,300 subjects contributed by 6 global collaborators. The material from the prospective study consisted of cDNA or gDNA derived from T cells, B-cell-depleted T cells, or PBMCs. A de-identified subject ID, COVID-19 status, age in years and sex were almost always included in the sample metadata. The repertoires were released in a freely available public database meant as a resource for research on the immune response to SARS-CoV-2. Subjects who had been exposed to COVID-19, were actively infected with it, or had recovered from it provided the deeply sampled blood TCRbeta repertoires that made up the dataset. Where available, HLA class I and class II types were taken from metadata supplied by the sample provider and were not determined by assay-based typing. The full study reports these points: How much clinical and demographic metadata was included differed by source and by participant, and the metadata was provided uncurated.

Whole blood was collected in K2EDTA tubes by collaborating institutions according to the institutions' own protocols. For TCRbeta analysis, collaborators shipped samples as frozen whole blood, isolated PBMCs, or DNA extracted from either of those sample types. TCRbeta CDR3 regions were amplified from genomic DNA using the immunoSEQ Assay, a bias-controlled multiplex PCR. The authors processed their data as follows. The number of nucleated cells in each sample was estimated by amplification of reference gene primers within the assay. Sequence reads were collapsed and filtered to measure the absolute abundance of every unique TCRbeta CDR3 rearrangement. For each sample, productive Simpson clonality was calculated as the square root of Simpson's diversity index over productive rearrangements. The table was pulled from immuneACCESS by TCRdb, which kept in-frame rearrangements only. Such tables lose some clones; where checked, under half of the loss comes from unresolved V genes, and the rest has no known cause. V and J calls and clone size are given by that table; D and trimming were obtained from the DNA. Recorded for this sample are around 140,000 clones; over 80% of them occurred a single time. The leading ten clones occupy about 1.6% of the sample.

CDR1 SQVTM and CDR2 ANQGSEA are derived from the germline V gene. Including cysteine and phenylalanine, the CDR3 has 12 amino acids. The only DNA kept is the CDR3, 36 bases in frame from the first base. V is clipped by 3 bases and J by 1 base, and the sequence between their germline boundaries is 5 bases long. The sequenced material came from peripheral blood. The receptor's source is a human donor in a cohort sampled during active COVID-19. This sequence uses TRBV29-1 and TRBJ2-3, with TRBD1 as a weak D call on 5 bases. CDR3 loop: CSVDRGTDTQYF. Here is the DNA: TGCAGCGTTGACAGGGGCACAGATACGCAGTATTTT.